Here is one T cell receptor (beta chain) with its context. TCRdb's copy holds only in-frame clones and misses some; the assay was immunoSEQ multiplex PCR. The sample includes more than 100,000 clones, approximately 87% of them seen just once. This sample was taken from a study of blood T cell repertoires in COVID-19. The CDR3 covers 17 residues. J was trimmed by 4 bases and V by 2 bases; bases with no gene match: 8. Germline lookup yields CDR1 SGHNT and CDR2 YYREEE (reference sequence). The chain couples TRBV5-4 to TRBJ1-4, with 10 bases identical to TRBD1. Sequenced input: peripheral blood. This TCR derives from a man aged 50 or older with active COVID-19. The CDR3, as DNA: TGTGCCAGCAGCTTTTCCAGAGGACAGGGGGTTAATGAAAAACTGTTTTTT. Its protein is CASSFSRGQGVNEKLFF.